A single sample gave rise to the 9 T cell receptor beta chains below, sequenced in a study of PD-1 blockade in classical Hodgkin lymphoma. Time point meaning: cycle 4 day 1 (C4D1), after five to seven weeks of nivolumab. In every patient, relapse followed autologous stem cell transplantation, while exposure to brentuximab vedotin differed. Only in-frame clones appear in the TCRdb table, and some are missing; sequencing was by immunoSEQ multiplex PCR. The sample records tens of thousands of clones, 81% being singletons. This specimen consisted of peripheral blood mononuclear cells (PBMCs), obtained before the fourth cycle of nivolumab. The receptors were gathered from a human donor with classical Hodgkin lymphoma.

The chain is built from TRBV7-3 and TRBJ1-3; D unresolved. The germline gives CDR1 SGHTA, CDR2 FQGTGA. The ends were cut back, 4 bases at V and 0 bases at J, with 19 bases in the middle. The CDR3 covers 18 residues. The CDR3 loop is CASSSTFFSSSSGNTIYF. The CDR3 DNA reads TGTGCCAGCAGCTCTACGTTCTTCAGCTCGAGCTCTGGAAACACCATATATTTT. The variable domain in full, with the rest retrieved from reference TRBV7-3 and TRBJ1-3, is GAGVSQTPSNKVTEKGKYVELRCDPISGHTALYWYRQSLGQGPEFLIYFQGTGAADDSGLPNDRFFAVRPEGSVSTLKIQRTERGDSAVYLCASSSTFFSSSSGNTIYFGEGSWLTVV.

The CDR3 region is CASSPGLIQGYTF. The CDR3 nucleotides are TGTGCCAGCAGCCCGGGTTTAATACAGGGCTACACCTTC. The V call is TRBV5-4, the J call TRBJ1-2; the D is unclear. Trimming left V 4 bases short and J 8 bases short, with 15 bases between. This CDR3 region has 13 residues. Germline CDR1 and CDR2: SGHNT and YYREEE (reference sequence).

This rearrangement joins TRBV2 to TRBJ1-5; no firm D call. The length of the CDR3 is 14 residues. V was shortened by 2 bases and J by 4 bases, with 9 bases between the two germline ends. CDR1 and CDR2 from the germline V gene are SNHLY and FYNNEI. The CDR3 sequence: CASSERGGNQPQHF. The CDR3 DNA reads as TGTGCCAGCAGTGAAAGAGGAGGGAATCAGCCCCAGCATTTT.

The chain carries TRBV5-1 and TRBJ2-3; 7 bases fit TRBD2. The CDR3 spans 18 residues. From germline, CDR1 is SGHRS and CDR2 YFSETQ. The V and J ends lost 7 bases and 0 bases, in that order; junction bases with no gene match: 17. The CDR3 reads CASAPKGRAAPSTDTQYF. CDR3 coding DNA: TGCGCCAGCGCCCCAAAGGGGAGGGCCGCCCCTAGCACAGATACGCAGTATTTT.

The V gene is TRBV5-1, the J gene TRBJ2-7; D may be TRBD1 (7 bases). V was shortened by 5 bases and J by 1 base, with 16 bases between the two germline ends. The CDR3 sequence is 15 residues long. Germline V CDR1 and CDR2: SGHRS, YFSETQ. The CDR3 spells CASSYWRDRSYEQYF. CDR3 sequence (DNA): TGCGCCAGCAGTTACTGGCGGGACAGATCCTACGAGCAGTACTTC.

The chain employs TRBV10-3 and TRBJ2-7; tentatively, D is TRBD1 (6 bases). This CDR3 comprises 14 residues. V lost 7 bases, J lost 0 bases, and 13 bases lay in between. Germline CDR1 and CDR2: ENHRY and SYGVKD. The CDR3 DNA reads TGTGCCATCAAGAACAGGGTCCTCTCCTACGAGCAGTACTTC. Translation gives CAIKNRVLSYEQYF.

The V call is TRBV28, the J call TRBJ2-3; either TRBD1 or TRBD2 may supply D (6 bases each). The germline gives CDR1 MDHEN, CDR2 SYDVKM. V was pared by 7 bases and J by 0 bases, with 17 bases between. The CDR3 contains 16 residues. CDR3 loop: CASTSLRGASTDTQYF. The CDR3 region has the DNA TGTGCCAGCACTTCCCTGAGGGGGGCTAGCACAGATACGCAGTATTTT.

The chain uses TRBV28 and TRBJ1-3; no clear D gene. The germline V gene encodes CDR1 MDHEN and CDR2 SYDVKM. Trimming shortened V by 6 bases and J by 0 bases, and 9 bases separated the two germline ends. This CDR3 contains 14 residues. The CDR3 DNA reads TGTGCCAGCAGCTGGGGTAGCTCTGGAAACACCATATATTTT. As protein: CASSWGSSGNTIYF.

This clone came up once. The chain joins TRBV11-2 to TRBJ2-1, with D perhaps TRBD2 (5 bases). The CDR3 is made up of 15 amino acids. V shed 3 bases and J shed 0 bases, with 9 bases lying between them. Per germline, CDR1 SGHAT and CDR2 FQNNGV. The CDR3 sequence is CASSLTGSSYNEQFF. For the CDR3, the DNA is TGTGCCAGCAGCTTGACGGGGAGCTCCTACAATGAGCAGTTCTTC. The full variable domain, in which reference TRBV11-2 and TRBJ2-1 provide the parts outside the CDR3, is EAGVAQSPRYKIIEKRQSVAFWCNPISGHATLYWYQQILGQGPKLLIQFQNNGVVDDSQLPKDRFSAERLKGVDSTLKIQPAKLEDSAVYLCASSLTGSSYNEQFFGPGTRLTVL.